What follows are 22 T cell receptor beta chains derived from one specimen sequenced in a study of cytomegalovirus exposure and HLA in healthy donors. PCR primers comprised 60 Vbeta and 13 Jbeta primers. Profiling relied on immunoSEQ multiplex PCR, and the TCRdb table lists in-frame clones only, not all of them. The table shows 200,000 to 300,000 clones, with around 80% occurring only once. Sample: PBMCs. Receptor source: a woman aged 40-49 years in good health and CMV-seropositive.

The V gene is TRBV18, the J gene TRBJ1-3; D is perhaps TRBD1 (5 bases). The V end lost 0 bases, the J end lost 3 bases, and 21 bases lay between the germline ends. This CDR3 spans 19 amino acids. Germline values: CDR1 KGHSH, CDR2 LQKENI. The CDR3 loop reads CASSPPTTLNRDYGNTIYF. The CDR3 DNA sequence: TGTGCCAGCTCACCACCGACCACCTTAAACCGGGACTATGGAAACACCATATATTTT. Full variable domain (missing parts from reference TRBV18 and TRBJ1-3): NAGVMQNPRHLVRRRGQEARLRCSPMKGHSHVYWYRQLPEEGLKFMVYLQKENIIDESGMPKERFSAEFPKEGPSILRIQQVVRGDSAAYFCASSPPTTLNRDYGNTIYFGEGSWLTVV.

The genes are TRBV5-1 and TRBJ1-3, with TRBD1 as a possible D gene (5 bases). Germline CDR1 reads SGHRS; CDR2 reads YFSETQ. Trimming removed 4 bases at V and 4 bases at J, with 18 bases between. There are 16 residues in the CDR3. This CDR3 is CASSPGWGELGNTIYF. The CDR3 coding sequence is TGCGCCAGCAGCCCTGGCTGGGGGGAACTCGGAAACACCATATATTTT.

The V call is TRBV2, the J call TRBJ1-3; D gene unclear. The germline CDR1 and CDR2 sequences are SNHLY and FYNNEI. V was cut by 5 bases and J by 4 bases, with 9 bases left in between. The CDR3 spans 13 residues. Written as DNA, the CDR3 is TGTGCCAGCAGTCCCGCGGGGGGAAACACCATATATTTT. It specifies CASSPAGGNTIYF.

This chain links TRBV29-1 with TRBJ2-1, with 8 bases fitting TRBD2. The V gene end was trimmed by 5 bases and the J gene end by 6 bases; junction bases not matched to a gene: 9. The CDR3 has 14 residues. Germline assignment: CDR1 SQVTM and CDR2 ANQGSEA. The CDR3 here is CSVTRSGGLNEQFF. In nucleotides, the CDR3 is TGCAGCGTTACAAGATCGGGGGGGCTCAATGAGCAGTTCTTC.

This clone has more than one count but fewer than ten. V and J are TRBV19 and TRBJ2-3; TRBD2 might be the D (5 bases). Germline assignment: CDR1 LNHDA and CDR2 SQIVND (reference sequence). V was pared by 5 bases and J by 2 bases, with 14 bases between. There are 15 residues in the CDR3. The CDR3 sequence: CASSPRLINTDTQYF. The CDR3 DNA reads as TGTGCCAGTAGTCCAAGACTAATAAACACAGATACGCAGTATTTT.

The chain recombines TRBV10-2 with TRBJ2-1; TRBD2 agrees at 9 bases. Looked up from germline, CDR1 is WSHSY and CDR2 is SAAADI. V shed 4 bases, J shed 4 bases, and the junction held 5 bases outside the gene matches. This CDR3 contains 15 residues. CDR3 amino acids: CASSVVAGAYNEQFF. The CDR3 nucleotides are TGCGCCAGCAGTGTAGTAGCGGGAGCGTACAATGAGCAGTTCTTC.

The gene calls are TRBV6-5 and TRBJ2-7; D uncertain. V lost 3 bases and J lost 0, with 12 bases in between. There are 15 residues in the CDR3. Germline values: CDR1 MNHEY, CDR2 SVGAGI. CDR3 sequence reads: CASSYSAPLSYEQYF. The CDR3 nucleotides are TGTGCCAGCAGTTATTCAGCGCCTCTCTCCTACGAGCAGTACTTC.

The rearrangement links TRBV18 to TRBJ2-7; TRBD1 agrees at 7 bases. The length of the CDR3 is 16 residues. Germline assignment: CDR1 KGHSH and CDR2 LQKENI. Losses at the gene ends were 0 bases for V and 2 bases for J; bases not matched to a gene: 7. The CDR3 protein is CASSPPRQGRAYEQYF. The CDR3, as DNA: TGTGCCAGCTCACCACCGAGACAGGGAAGAGCCTACGAGCAGTACTTC.

The rearrangement joins TRBV9 to TRBJ2-7; D not resolved. V was cut by 3 bases and J by 3 bases, with 16 bases left in between. Germline assignment: CDR1 SGDLS and CDR2 YYNGEE. CDR3 size: 15 residues. CDR3 in DNA: TGTGCCAGCAGCGCCCAGGCAGAGTCATTCTACGAGCAGTACTTC. Protein product: CASSAQAESFYEQYF.

CDR3 residues: CASSLVTSGSTDTQYF. The DNA of the CDR3 is TGCGCCAGCAGCTTGGTTACTAGCGGAAGCACAGATACGCAGTATTTT. The chain is built from TRBV5-1 and TRBJ2-3; 8 positions agree with TRBD2. CDR3 length equals 16 residues. CDR1 and CDR2 from the germline V gene are SGHRS and YFSETQ. The trim removed 0 bases at V and 0 bases at J, leaving 3 bases unmatched. Looking up the rest from reference TRBV5-1 and TRBJ2-3 gives the full variable domain: KAGVTQTPRYLIKTRGQQVTLSCSPISGHRSVSWYQQTPGQGLQFLFEYFSETQRNKGNFPGRFSGRQFSNSRSEMNVSTLELGDSALYLCASSLVTSGSTDTQYFGPGTRLTVL.

V and J are TRBV5-4 and TRBJ2-3; 10 positions agree with TRBD2. Germline assignment: CDR1 SGHNT and CDR2 YYREEE (reference sequence). Losses at the gene ends were 0 bases for V and 2 bases for J; bases not matched to a gene: 9. This CDR3 has 18 residues. This chain's CDR3 is CASSLVAGGNQPTDTQYF. The CDR3 DNA reads as TGTGCCAGCAGCTTGGTAGCGGGGGGTAACCAACCCACAGATACGCAGTATTTT.

This chain connects TRBV5-6 to TRBJ2-3, with 7 bases that match TRBD1. The ends lost 5 bases at V and 2 bases at J; junction bases unmatched: 5. Germline V gives CDR1 SGHDT, CDR2 YYEEEE. The CDR3 is 14 residues long. CDR3 sequence reads: CASSRGRYTDTQYF. The CDR3 DNA is TGTGCCAGCAGTAGGGGGCGGTACACAGATACGCAGTATTTT.

This chain links TRBV7-8 with TRBJ2-7, with 9 bases matching TRBD1. Germline CDR1 is SGHVS and CDR2 is FQNEAQ. This CDR3 has 15 residues. V was pared by 5 bases and J by 2 bases, with 7 bases of the junction left unmatched. CDR3: CASSPLWTGAYEQYF. The DNA of the CDR3 is TGTGCCAGCAGCCCTCTGTGGACAGGGGCCTACGAGCAGTACTTC.

DNA for the CDR3: TGTGCCATCTTAGCGGGCTTCAACGGCACTGAAGCTTTCTTT. Its translation: CAILAGFNGTEAFF. The chain joins TRBV10-3 to TRBJ1-1; D remains ambiguous. CDR1 ENHRY and CDR2 SYGVKD come from the germline V gene. Trimming left V 8 bases short and J 4 bases short, with 17 bases between. CDR3 length equals 14 residues.

This sequence joins TRBV5-1 and TRBJ2-7, with 10 bases matching TRBD2. This CDR3 is 15 amino acids long. V gave up 5 bases and J gave up 2 bases; unmatched junction bases: 7. Germline V gene data show CDR1 as SGHRS and CDR2 as YFSETQ. In nucleotides, the CDR3 is TGCGCCAGCAGTCCCCGGACTAGCGGTGCCTACGAGCAGTACTTC. The encoded protein is CASSPRTSGAYEQYF. Drawing the rest from reference TRBV5-1 and TRBJ2-7, the complete variable domain is KAGVTQTPRYLIKTRGQQVTLSCSPISGHRSVSWYQQTPGQGLQFLFEYFSETQRNKGNFPGRFSGRQFSNSRSEMNVSTLELGDSALYLCASSPRTSGAYEQYFGPGTRLTVT.

Only one count was recorded for this clone. V gene TRBV5-6 combines with J gene TRBJ1-1; TRBD1 matches at 8 bases. CDR3 length: 14 residues. Germline V CDR1 and CDR2: SGHDT, YYEEEE. J was trimmed by 4 bases and V by 5 bases; bases with no gene match: 7. Here the CDR3 DNA reads TGTGCCAGCAGGCGGACAGGGAGGACCACTGAAGCTTTCTTT. Protein: CASRRTGRTTEAFF.

The chain is built from TRBV2 and TRBJ1-1, with 7 bases aligning to TRBD1. Germline CDR1 reads SNHLY; CDR2 reads FYNNEI. V lost 6 bases and J lost 7; bases outside the gene matches: 5. CDR3 length equals 12 residues. CDR3 coding DNA: TGTGCCAGCAGAGGGACAGTATATGAAGCTTTCTTT. Translating gives CASRGTVYEAFF.

The V gene is TRBV11-3, the J gene TRBJ2-7; 10 nucleotides match TRBD2. Looked up from germline, CDR1 is SGHNT and CDR2 is YENEEA. The J segment lost 11 bases and the V segment lost 5 bases, leaving 12 bases of the junction unmatched. The CDR3 contains 14 residues. The CDR3, as DNA: TGTGCCAGCAGCCAGGGGGCTAGCGGGAGTAGGAAGTACTTC. Its translation is CASSQGASGSRKYF.

The gene calls are TRBV10-3 and TRBJ1-4, with 7 bases fitting TRBD1. Trimming at V came to 6 bases and at J to 7 bases, leaving 8 bases not matched to a gene. CDR1 is ENHRY, CDR2 SYGVKD, per germline. The CDR3 totals 14 residues. In nucleotides, the CDR3 is TGTGCCATCAGCCAGACAGGGCAGGGTGAAAAACTGTTTTTT. It specifies CAISQTGQGEKLFF.

The chain is built from TRBV11-3 and TRBJ2-3, with TRBD2 matching 10 bases. CDR3 length: 15 residues. Per germline, CDR1 SGHNT and CDR2 YENEEA. With 1 base clipped from V and 5 bases from J, the junction kept 3 bases outside the gene matches. CDR3 amino acids: CASSLVPSGRDTQYF. The CDR3 DNA is TGTGCCAGCAGCTTAGTTCCTAGCGGGAGAGATACGCAGTATTTT.

The chain is built from TRBV6-1 and TRBJ1-5; D ambiguous. The CDR3 length is 14 residues. CDR1 and CDR2 (germline): MNHNS, SASEGT. The V and J ends lost 7 bases and 2 bases respectively, with 12 bases between them. CDR3 region: CASNPGLGNQPQHF. The CDR3 DNA is TGTGCCAGCAACCCGGGTTTGGGCAATCAGCCCCAGCATTTT.

The V and J genes are TRBV5-1 and TRBJ2-7, with 10 bases fitting TRBD1. Looked up from germline, CDR1 is SGHRS and CDR2 is YFSETQ. Trimming removed 4 bases from V and 5 bases from J; junction bases left unmatched: 12. The CDR3 runs to 16 residues. The CDR3, as DNA: TGCGCCAGCAGCCTCAGACCGGGACAGGGGCTGAACGAGCAGTACTTC. Residues: CASSLRPGQGLNEQYF. Supplemented by reference TRBV5-1 and TRBJ2-7, the full variable domain reads KAGVTQTPRYLIKTRGQQVTLSCSPISGHRSVSWYQQTPGQGLQFLFEYFSETQRNKGNFPGRFSGRQFSNSRSEMNVSTLELGDSALYLCASSLRPGQGLNEQYFGPGTRLTVT.